This is a list of T cell receptor beta chains from one sample in a study of T cells in Graves' hyperthyroidism and ophthalmopathy. Each CDR3 protein is one row after TCRdb ran MiXCR on the multiplex PCR reads. The sample has approximately 220,000 distinct CDR3 sequences, around 19% seen once. The specimen sequenced was blood. Receptors were obtained from a man aged 35-49 years with Graves' hyperthyroidism. CDR3s include the opening cysteine and the closing phenylalanine or tryptophan. The order of the fields is CDR3 protein, J gene, V gene.

CDR3aa: CASSLVSRGTGMNTEAFF
j_gene: TRBJ1-1
v_gene: TRBV7-2

CDR3aa: CASSTDRFYEQYF
j_gene: TRBJ2-7
v_gene: TRBV5-1

CDR3aa: CASSQVTGGVSTDTQYF
j_gene: TRBJ2-3
v_gene: TRBV4-3

CDR3aa: CASSDNPENSPLHF
j_gene: TRBJ1-6
v_gene: TRBV6-1

CDR3aa: CASSQADRGLSPLHF
j_gene: TRBJ1-6
v_gene: TRBV4-1

CDR3aa: CSASGLAGGYTGELFF
j_gene: TRBJ2-2
v_gene: TRBV20-1

CDR3aa: CASSRDSGTANGYTF
j_gene: TRBJ1-2
v_gene: TRBV28

CDR3aa: CAISVTGSSYNEQFF
j_gene: TRBJ2-1
v_gene: TRBV10-3

CDR3aa: CASSQVEFEQFF
j_gene: TRBJ2-1
v_gene: TRBV3-1

CDR3aa: CASSPYTGQDYEQYF
j_gene: TRBJ2-7
v_gene: TRBV6-1

CDR3aa: CASSQGLVRQDTQYF
j_gene: TRBJ2-3
v_gene: TRBV4-1